Each of the 27 T cell receptor beta chains below was sequenced from the same sample in a study of shared clonotypes between healthy human individuals. Profiled with immunoSEQ multiplex PCR; TCRdb holds only in-frame clones, not every one. Of approximately 1,000,000 clones listed, about 72% are singletons. What was sequenced was memory CD4+ T cells from PBMCs. As to subset: CD45RA-negative fraction. The receptors derive from a man aged 18 to 29 in good health. Some clones in this sample may be carry-over from other donors' samples.

This clone came up once. The CDR3: CASSITSGRTDTQYF. The CDR3 nucleotides are TGTGCCAGCAGCATAACTAGCGGGAGAACAGATACGCAGTATTTT. V is TRBV7-9 and J is TRBJ2-3; 11 nucleotides agree with TRBD2. J was trimmed by 3 bases and V by 5 bases; bases with no gene match: 4. The CDR3 totals 15 residues. Germline loops: CDR1 SEHNR, CDR2 FQNEAQ (reference sequence).

This chain links TRBV4-1 with TRBJ2-7; D could derive from TRBD1 or TRBD2 (5 bases each). Germline values: CDR1 MGHRA, CDR2 YSYEKL. The CDR3 is 17 residues long. V was pared by 0 bases and J by 2 bases, with 17 bases between. CDR3 bases: TGCGCCAGCAGCCAAGAAGGGAGCTGGACAAAAACCTACGAGCAGTACTTC. Protein product: CASSQEGSWTKTYEQYF.

This clone was recorded only once. The DNA for the CDR3 is TGTGCCAGCAGCCTTAGGACTAGCGGGAGGTTCCCAGATACGCAGTATTTT. The encoded protein is CASSLRTSGRFPDTQYF. This sequence joins TRBV4-2 and TRBJ2-3; 14 bases match TRBD2. The length of the CDR3 is 17 residues. In germline, CDR1 is LGHNA, CDR2 YNFKEQ. J lost 4 bases, V lost 4 bases, and 7 bases had no gene match.

This clone was found a few times. The genes are TRBV2 and TRBJ1-4; D gene unclear. The CDR3 has 16 amino acids. Germline V CDR1 and CDR2: SNHLY, FYNNEI. The ends were cut back, 1 base at V and 2 bases at J, with 11 bases in the middle. The CDR3 DNA is TGTGCCAGCAGTGAAGACAGCCTAATCACTAATGAAAAACTGTTTTTT. Translating it yields CASSEDSLITNEKLFF.

The chain uses TRBV2 and TRBJ2-1, with 10 bases fitting TRBD2. CDR1 is SNHLY and CDR2 is FYNNEI in the germline V gene. The CDR3 runs 15 residues. V lost 4 bases and J lost 9; bases outside the gene matches: 9. The CDR3 loop is CASSVSASGRTEQFF. DNA for the CDR3: TGTGCCAGCAGTGTTTCGGCTAGCGGGAGAACTGAGCAGTTCTTC.

This clone was seen only once. V gene TRBV11-2 combines with J gene TRBJ1-2; 9 positions agree with TRBD1. V lost 6 bases, J lost 6 bases, and 14 bases stayed unmatched. The germline gives CDR1 SGHAT, CDR2 FQNNGV. The CDR3 spans 16 residues. The CDR3 loop is CASSNIPGTGSNGYTF. CDR3 sequence (DNA): TGTGCCAGCAGTAATATACCCGGGACAGGGTCTAATGGCTACACCTTC.

This clone was counted once. This chain links TRBV28 with TRBJ1-3; tentatively, D is TRBD1 (6 bases). The V and J ends lost 5 bases and 5 bases respectively, with 10 bases between them. Looked up from germline, CDR1 is MDHEN and CDR2 is SYDVKM. This CDR3 is built from 13 residues. The CDR3 sequence is CASSLTGRNTIYF. The DNA for the CDR3 is TGTGCCAGCAGTCTCACAGGGAGAAACACCATATATTTT.

CDR3 sequence reads: CASSPQASSIYEQYF. CDR3 in DNA: TGCGCCAGCAGCCCCCAGGCTAGCAGTATATACGAGCAGTACTTC. V and J are TRBV5-1 and TRBJ2-7, with D possibly TRBD2 on 5 matching bases. V lost 4 bases to trimming and J lost 4 bases, with 18 bases between them. This CDR3 is 15 amino acids long. In germline, CDR1 is SGHRS, CDR2 YFSETQ. Supplemented by reference TRBV5-1 and TRBJ2-7, the full variable domain reads KAGVTQTPRYLIKTRGQQVTLSCSPISGHRSVSWYQQTPGQGLQFLFEYFSETQRNKGNFPGRFSGRQFSNSRSEMNVSTLELGDSALYLCASSPQASSIYEQYFGPGTRLTVT.

This chain connects TRBV11-2 to TRBJ1-2; the D is unclear. The germline V gene encodes CDR1 SGHAT and CDR2 FQNNGV. CDR3 size: 14 residues. V dropped 1 base and J dropped 6 bases, with 12 bases sitting between them. The CDR3 spells CASSLVAAAHGYTF. In DNA form, the CDR3 reads TGTGCCAGCAGCTTAGTTGCGGCAGCGCATGGCTACACCTTC.

For the CDR3, the DNA is TGTGCCAGCAGTTACCAATTCACAGATACGCAGTATTTT. Translated: CASSYQFTDTQYF. This chain connects TRBV6-6 to TRBJ2-3; D unresolved. CDR1 and CDR2 (germline): MNHNY, SVGAGI (reference sequence). Trimming removed 2 bases from V and 2 bases from J, with 5 bases in between. CDR3 length: 13 amino acids.

This clone was seen ten or more times. The chain recombines TRBV7-2 with TRBJ2-7; D call uncertain. Germline CDR1 SGHTA, CDR2 FQGNSA. The CDR3 runs to 11 residues. Trimming stripped 5 bases from V and 4 bases from J, with 6 bases between. The CDR3 nucleotides are TGTGCCAGCAGCACCAATTACGAGCAGTACTTC. It encodes CASSTNYEQYF.

The chain uses TRBV28 and TRBJ1-6; no definite D call. Germline V gives CDR1 MDHEN, CDR2 SYDVKM. This CDR3 spans 13 amino acids. Trimming cost V 3 bases and J 10 bases, with 10 bases left between them. CDR3 residues: CASSFPDISPLHF. CDR3 nucleotides: TGTGCCAGCAGTTTCCCCGACATCTCACCCCTCCACTTT.

The chain uses TRBV27 and TRBJ1-2; D unclear. Trimming removed 0 bases from V and 8 bases from J, with 13 bases in between. Germline-derived CDR1 and CDR2 are MNHEY and SMNVEV (reference sequence). The CDR3 is 14 amino acids. The CDR3 loop reads CASSLSSLQGGYTF. The CDR3 bases are TGTGCCAGCAGTTTATCTAGCTTACAAGGGGGCTACACCTTC.

This rearrangement joins TRBV6-1 to TRBJ2-1; tentative D call: TRBD1 (6 bases). This CDR3 has 12 residues. Trimming shortened V by 3 bases and J by 12 bases, and 12 bases separated the two germline ends. Germline CDR1 reads MNHNS; CDR2 reads SASEGT. The CDR3 here is CASSEQGWVQFF. CDR3 nucleotides: TGTGCCAGCAGTGAGCAGGGGTGGGTGCAGTTCTTC.

The gene calls are TRBV28 and TRBJ2-3, with 10 nucleotides matching TRBD1. Germline lookup yields CDR1 MDHEN and CDR2 SYDVKM. The trim removed 7 bases at V and 4 bases at J, leaving 14 bases unmatched. The CDR3 consists of 17 residues. The CDR3 sequence is CASTTYRQGAVPDTQYF. The CDR3 region has the DNA TGTGCCAGCACGACCTACCGACAGGGGGCGGTCCCAGATACGCAGTATTTT.

This clone was detected once. The chain carries TRBV5-1 and TRBJ2-7, with 7 bases fitting TRBD2. Germline V gives CDR1 SGHRS, CDR2 YFSETQ. The CDR3 has 13 residues. With 4 bases clipped from V and 6 bases from J, the junction kept 7 bases outside the gene matches. CDR3 amino acids: CASSGGLPFEQYF. The CDR3, as DNA: TGCGCCAGCAGCGGGGGACTACCCTTCGAGCAGTACTTC.

This clone was observed a few times. The chain has TRBV29-1 and TRBJ2-7, with 11 positions matching TRBD2. Germline trimming cut 7 bases from V and 3 bases from J; bases unmatched to any gene: 5. Germline values: CDR1 SQVTM, CDR2 ANQGSEA. The CDR3 length is 13 residues. The CDR3 nucleotides read TGCAGCGCATGGACTAGCGGGTACTACGAGCAGTACTTC. This gives the protein CSAWTSGYYEQYF.

This clone was seen a few times. V usage is TRBV11-2 and J usage is TRBJ2-7; 12 nucleotides agree with TRBD2. The CDR3 is 16 residues long. Germline lookup yields CDR1 SGHAT and CDR2 FQNNGV. V dropped 4 bases and J dropped 1; count of bases not matched to a gene: 5. The CDR3 is CASSSLAGGQSYEQYF. The DNA of the CDR3 is TGTGCCAGCAGCTCTCTAGCGGGAGGGCAGTCCTACGAGCAGTACTTC.

The count of this clone is one. This CDR3 is CASRRNRASGSGTYEQYF. For the CDR3, the DNA is TGTGCCAGCAGACGAAATCGGGCTAGCGGGAGTGGAACCTACGAGCAGTACTTC. The chain carries TRBV27 and TRBJ2-7; 10 bases are shared with TRBD2. The CDR3 consists of 18 residues. V shed 6 bases and J 2 bases; nucleotides not matched to a gene: 16. Germline values: CDR1 MNHEY, CDR2 SMNVEV (reference sequence).

CDR3 region: CASSLGKGGGSGANVLTF. The CDR3, as DNA: TGTGCCAGCAGCTTAGGAAAGGGCGGGGGCTCTGGGGCCAACGTCCTGACTTTC. The chain couples TRBV11-3 to TRBJ2-6, with 7 bases that match TRBD2. The CDR3 is made up of 18 amino acids. Germline CDR1 and CDR2: SGHNT and YENEEA. With 1 base clipped from V and 0 bases from J, the junction kept 6 bases outside the gene matches.

This clone was detected only once. The CDR3 carries no conserved terminal phenylalanine or tryptophan, so it likely arises from a read error. The DNA is left out, because the CDR3 cannot be placed on it with certainty; the CDR3 is given as TCRdb lists it. The rearrangement uses TRBV6-1 and TRBJ1-1; TRBD1 is taken as the D call from the table, unchecked against the DNA. The CDR3 contains 14 residues when both ends are counted. Germline CDR1 reads MNHNS; CDR2 reads SASEGT. The CDR3 loop is CASSPPGQGAFRRT.

The chain couples TRBV9 to TRBJ2-7; no reliable D call. Germline loops: CDR1 SGDLS, CDR2 YYNGEE. The CDR3 sequence is 15 residues long. The germline V and J ends were trimmed by 0 bases and 0 bases, with 10 bases remaining between them. The CDR3 loop reads CASSVGVASSYEQYF. The CDR3, as DNA: TGTGCCAGCAGCGTAGGGGTCGCGAGCTCCTACGAGCAGTACTTC. Full variable domain (outside the CDR3, taken from reference TRBV9 and TRBJ2-7): DSGVTQTPKHLITATGQRVTLRCSPRSGDLSVYWYQQSLDQGLQFLIQYYNGEERAKGNILERFSAQQFPDLHSELNLSSLELGDSALYFCASSVGVASSYEQYFGPGTRLTVT.

This clone has only a few counts. The CDR3: CANGPTQETQYF. The CDR3 DNA follows: TGTGCCAATGGTCCAACACAAGAGACCCAGTACTTC. The chain carries TRBV2 and TRBJ2-5; D is unresolved. The CDR3 length is 12 residues. Between the trimmed V and J ends, which lost 10 bases and 2 bases, there was a span of 11 bases. Germline loops: CDR1 SNHLY, CDR2 FYNNEI. The full variable domain, in which reference TRBV2 and TRBJ2-5 provide the parts outside the CDR3, is EPEVTQTPSHQVTQMGQEVILRCVPISNHLYFYWYRQILGQKVEFLVSFYNNEISEKSEIFDDQFSVERPDGSNFTLKIRSTKLEDSAMYFCANGPTQETQYFGPGTRLLVL.

V and J are TRBV27 and TRBJ2-7, with 10 bases fitting TRBD2. The CDR3 covers 14 residues. CDR1 is MNHEY, CDR2 SMNVEV, per germline (reference sequence). Germline trimming cut 8 bases from V and 0 bases from J; bases unmatched to any gene: 4. The CDR3 DNA reads TGTGCCAGCGGGGGACTAGCGAGCTCCTACGAGCAGTACTTC. Protein: CASGGLASSYEQYF.

Remarks on this clone: A much larger clone lies one base from this, so it may be a read error. J is TRBJ2-7 and V is TRBV11-2; a weak D match, TRBD2 (6 bases). The germline V and J ends were trimmed by 2 bases and 4 bases, with 15 bases remaining between them. Germline V gene data show CDR1 as SGHAT and CDR2 as FQNNGV. This CDR3 region has 15 residues. The CDR3 DNA is TGTGCCAGCAGCTTAAGGCTAGCGAGAGGGTACGAGCAGTACTTC. This translates into CASSLRLARGYEQYF.

The chain is built from TRBV7-9 and TRBJ2-7, with D tentatively TRBD1 (6 bases). The V end was cut by 5 bases, the J end by 2 bases, with 13 bases between. CDR3 length: 14 amino acids. Germline CDR1 is SEHNR and CDR2 is FQNEAQ (reference sequence). The chain's CDR3 is CASSPGTTTYEQYF. The CDR3 DNA sequence: TGTGCCAGCAGCCCCGGGACAACGACCTACGAGCAGTACTTC.

The chain employs TRBV11-3 and TRBJ2-2; D is unclear. The CDR3 spans 14 residues. CDR1 and CDR2 from the germline V gene are SGHNT and YENEEA. V lost 5 bases and J 7 bases, leaving 14 bases between the germline ends. The CDR3 DNA reads TGTGCCAGCAGCGGGCTAGAAATCGGCGGGGAGCTGTTTTTT. Translated: CASSGLEIGGELFF.